The T cell receptor (beta chain) described here comes from a study of blood T cell repertoires in COVID-19. This table comes from immunoSEQ multiplex PCR, and its TCRdb copy is limited to in-frame clones, with some not included. The repertoire holds hundreds of thousands of clones, with about 92% as singletons. With V trimmed by 3 bases and J by 3 bases, 15 bases remained unmatched. Germline CDR1 and CDR2: SGHNT and YENEEA. This CDR3 comprises 18 residues. The source of this sequence is a man aged 60 to 69 who had recovered from COVID-19. The chain uses TRBV11-3 and TRBJ2-7; 9 bases align to TRBD1. The sample comprised PBMCs or T cells enriched from blood (not recorded which). DNA for the CDR3: TGTGCCAGCAGCTTTTTTTATCTGGACAGGGGCAAGGTCTACGAGCAGTACTTC. This translates into CASSFFYLDRGKVYEQYF.